The rows below give T cell receptor beta chains drawn from one sample of a study of T cells after posttransplantation cyclophosphamide. Produced via immunoSEQ multiplex PCR; TCRdb's table is partial and in-frame only. Altogether roughly 30,000 clones are present, over 85% being singletons, with the ten largest covering just under 15%. The sequencing input was PBMCs. The source of these receptors is a woman in her thirties or forties with a blood cancer, CMV-positive, and with a related stem cell donor. Each CDR3 is given with its conserved first and last residue. D genes are given only for firm matches. The listing skips clone size in some rows; elsewhere it reads once, few, many or a size class.

TRBD2,NA,TRBJ2-2,TRBV28,CASSSLAGGPRPNTGELFF,TGTGCCAGCAGTTCTCTAGCGGGGGGCCCCCGGCCGAACACCGGGGAGCTGTTTTTT
TRBD1,NA,TRBJ2-7,TRBV7-2,CASSRVGTGDYEQYF,TGTGCCAGCAGCCGAGTCGGGACAGGGGATTACGAGCAGTACTTC
NA,NA,TRBJ2-4,TRBV21-1,CASSRGQAPRGIQYF,TGTGCCAGCAGCAGGGGACAGGCCCCCAGGGGGATTCAGTACTTC
NA,NA,TRBJ1-1,TRBV29-1,CSVVSSTGTEAFF,TGCAGCGTTGTGAGCTCCACGGGGACTGAAGCTTTCTTT
TRBD2,once,TRBJ2-5,TRBV5-4,CASSSGLAGEWETQYF,TGTGCCAGCAGCAGCGGACTAGCGGGGGAGTGGGAGACCCAGTACTTC
TRBD1,NA,TRBJ1-2,TRBV6-6,CAIGDRDGYTF,TGTGCCATCGGAGACAGGGATGGCTACACCTTC
NA,NA,TRBJ1-5,TRBV6-1,CASRDYQGGNQPQHF,TGTGCCAGCAGGGACTACCAGGGAGGCAATCAGCCCCAGCATTTT
TRBD2,NA,TRBJ2-5,TRBV5-4,CASSLGTSGGPQETQYF,TGTGCCAGCAGCTTGGGGACTAGCGGGGGCCCCCAAGAGACCCAGTACTTC
TRBD1,few,TRBJ2-7,TRBV27,CASRTGIYEQYF,TGTGCCAGCCGGACAGGGATCTACGAGCAGTACTTC
TRBD1,NA,TRBJ2-7,TRBV7-2,CASSLAGTGKYEQYF,TGTGCCAGCAGCTTAGCCGGGACAGGGAAGTACGAGCAGTACTTC
NA,NA,TRBJ2-5,TRBV18,CASSPPSGAGETQYF,TGTGCCAGCTCACCCCCGAGTGGGGCGGGGGAGACCCAGTACTTC
NA,few,TRBJ1-1,TRBV6-6,CASSYEPEAFF,TGTGCCAGCAGTTACGAGCCTGAAGCTTTCTTT
NA,NA,TRBJ2-5,TRBV6-5,CASSYWGTQETQYF,TGTGCCAGCAGTTACTGGGGCACGCAAGAGACCCAGTACTTC
TRBD1,NA,TRBJ2-7,TRBV7-3,CASSLTGGAGEQYF,TGTGCCAGCAGCTTGACAGGGGGCGCGGGGGAGCAGTACTTC
NA,NA,TRBJ1-1,TRBV28,CASSFIYGQGGVAFF,TGTGCCAGCAGTTTTATCTACGGACAAGGCGGGGTAGCTTTCTTT
NA,NA,TRBJ2-2,TRBV11-3,CASSSIFSGKNTGELFF,TGTGCCAGCAGCTCAATCTTTTCGGGAAAGAACACCGGGGAGCTGTTTTTT
TRBD1,NA,TRBJ2-2,TRBV5-4,CASSRDRDTGELFF,TGTGCCAGCAGCCGGGACAGGGACACCGGGGAGCTGTTTTTT
TRBD1,NA,TRBJ2-7,TRBV15,CATSRGAETGNREQYF,TGTGCCACCAGCAGAGGGGCAGAGACAGGGAATCGCGAGCAGTACTTC
TRBD1,NA,TRBJ2-1,TRBV5-5,CASRPGQGSINEQFF,TGTGCCAGCAGACCGGGACAGGGGTCTATCAATGAGCAGTTCTTC
NA,NA,TRBJ1-2,TRBV2,CASATGEELYGYTF,TGTGCCAGTGCGACAGGCGAGGAGCTCTATGGCTACACCTTC
NA,few,TRBJ1-5,TRBV6-5,CASSYSAGSQPQHF,TGTGCCAGCAGTTACTCTGCGGGTTCTCAGCCCCAGCATTTT
TRBD1,NA,TRBJ1-5,TRBV5-1,CASSLGTGHQPQHF,TGCGCCAGCAGCTTGGGGACAGGGCATCAGCCCCAGCATTTT
TRBD1,NA,TRBJ2-5,TRBV9,CASSATGRETQYF,TGTGCCAGCAGCGCGACAGGGCGAGAGACCCAGTACTTC
TRBD1,NA,TRBJ2-7,TRBV4-1,CASSHHRGTLYEQYF,TGCGCCAGCAGCCACCACAGGGGGACTTTGTACGAGCAGTACTTC
NA,NA,TRBJ2-5,TRBV5-6,CASSSRDSQPGETQYF,TGTGCCAGCAGCTCCCGGGACTCGCAACCAGGAGAGACCCAGTACTTC
NA,NA,TRBJ2-7,TRBV10-1,CASSDDSLPEQYF,TGCGCCAGCAGTGACGACAGTCTACCCGAGCAGTACTTC
NA,NA,TRBJ1-1,TRBV29-1,CSVDITGGRTEAFF,TGCAGCGTGGATATTACAGGAGGGAGGACTGAAGCTTTCTTT
NA,NA,TRBJ1-2,TRBV7-6,CASSLAPGGTLLVEYGYTF,TGTGCCAGCAGCTTGGCTCCGGGGGGGACCCTTTTGGTAGAATATGGCTACACCTTC
TRBD1,NA,TRBJ1-2,TRBV6-1,CASSEGLGQGYGYTF,TGTGCCAGCAGTGAAGGTTTGGGACAGGGCTATGGCTACACCTTC
NA,few,TRBJ1-6,TRBV19,CASSPLSVHSPLHF,TGTGCCAGTAGTCCCCTATCGGTTCATTCACCCCTCCACTTT
NA,NA,TRBJ2-3,TRBV6-5,CASSPERDTQYF,TGTGCCAGCAGCCCCGAACGGGATACGCAGTATTTT
TRBD1,NA,TRBJ1-2,TRBV15,CATSSRGQVYGYTF,TGTGCCACCAGCTCCCGCGGACAGGTCTATGGCTACACCTTC
NA,NA,TRBJ1-2,TRBV2,CASSDGGRVGYTF,TGTGCCAGCAGTGACGGGGGGCGAGTTGGCTACACCTTC
NA,NA,TRBJ2-5,TRBV5-4,CASSLGLQETQYF,TGTGCCAGCAGCTTGGGACTTCAAGAGACCCAGTACTTC
NA,NA,TRBJ2-1,TRBV6-5,CASSRDFNYNEQFF,TGTGCCAGCAGTCGGGACTTCAACTACAATGAGCAGTTCTTC
NA,NA,TRBJ2-3,TRBV11-3,CASSRDTDTQYF,TGTGCCAGCAGCCGAGACACAGATACGCAGTATTTT
TRBD1,NA,TRBJ2-7,TRBV11-1,CASSAPGQGDEQYF,TGTGCCAGCAGCGCCCCGGGACAGGGCGACGAGCAGTACTTC
TRBD1,few,TRBJ1-2,TRBV6-5,CASSYPTGAGDIYTF,TGTGCCAGCAGTTACCCGACAGGGGCGGGAGACATCTACACCTTC
NA,NA,TRBJ1-1,TRBV6-5,CASSYSRQGNTEAFF,TGTGCCAGCAGTTACTCGAGACAAGGGAACACTGAAGCTTTCTTT
TRBD1,NA,TRBJ1-5,TRBV19,CACSIRDRGQPQHF,TGTGCCTGTAGTATAAGGGACAGGGGACAGCCCCAGCATTTT
TRBD2,NA,TRBJ2-1,TRBV6-4,CASSASGGGHLHEQFF,TGTGCCAGCAGTGCTAGCGGGGGGGGCCATCTCCATGAGCAGTTCTTC
TRBD1,NA,TRBJ2-2,TRBV9,CASSPTGGRGLFF,TGTGCCAGCAGCCCTACAGGGGGCCGAGGGCTGTTTTTT
NA,NA,TRBJ2-2,TRBV10-3,CAISESELPGELFF,TGTGCCATCAGTGAGTCTGAGCTTCCCGGGGAGCTGTTTTTT
NA,NA,TRBJ1-5,TRBV4-1,CASSQVRGRDPYSNQPQHF,TGCGCCAGCAGCCAAGTAAGGGGTAGGGATCCCTATAGCAATCAGCCCCAGCATTTT
TRBD1,NA,TRBJ2-5,TRBV28,CASSPDRGLGETQYF,TGTGCCAGCAGTCCCGACAGGGGTTTAGGGGAGACCCAGTACTTC
NA,NA,TRBJ2-5,TRBV6-5,CATAGTLGTQYF,TGTGCCACGGCCGGGACTCTAGGGACCCAGTACTTC
NA,NA,TRBJ2-7,TRBV7-6,CASSLSRDSYEQYF,TGTGCCAGCAGCTTAAGTAGAGATTCCTACGAGCAGTACTTC
TRBD1,NA,TRBJ1-6,TRBV5-8,CASSLPQGDRNYNSPLHF,TGTGCCAGCAGCTTGCCCCAGGGGGATCGAAACTATAATTCACCCCTCCACTTT
TRBD1,NA,TRBJ2-2,TRBV9,CASSAYRGFGTGELFF,TGTGCCAGCAGCGCCTACAGGGGTTTTGGCACCGGGGAGCTGTTTTTT
TRBD1,NA,TRBJ1-5,TRBV19,CASSSGTGGVQPQHF,TGTGCCAGTAGTAGCGGGACAGGGGGCGTCCAGCCCCAGCATTTT
NA,NA,TRBJ2-1,TRBV19,CASSPRGSSYNEQFF,TGTGCCAGTAGTCCGCGAGGATCCTCCTACAATGAGCAGTTCTTC
NA,NA,TRBJ2-2,TRBV6-1,CASSEAGGTLPHRELFF,TGTGCCAGCAGTGAAGCTGGGGGGACCCTACCGCACCGGGAGCTGTTTTTT
TRBD1,NA,TRBJ2-2,TRBV5-6,CASSWGQGASTGELFF,TGTGCCAGCAGCTGGGGACAGGGGGCATCGACCGGGGAGCTGTTTTTT
NA,NA,TRBJ1-2,TRBV29-1,CSVPRQTPGDYGYTF,TGCAGCGTTCCACGACAGACCCCCGGAGACTATGGCTACACCTTC
TRBD1,NA,TRBJ1-2,TRBV25-1,CASSVGQGISGYTF,TGTGCCAGCAGTGTGGGACAGGGGATAAGTGGCTACACCTTC
TRBD1,NA,TRBJ2-3,TRBV27,CASRPTLGTALTDTQYF,TGTGCCAGCAGGCCTACTTTAGGGACAGCCCTCACAGATACGCAGTATTTT
TRBD1,NA,TRBJ2-1,TRBV28,CASSLYSYRGSSYNEQFF,TGTGCCAGCAGTTTATACTCTTACAGGGGTAGCTCCTACAATGAGCAGTTCTTC
TRBD2,NA,TRBJ2-1,TRBV7-2,CASSFTSGVNEQFF,TGTGCCAGCAGCTTTACTAGCGGGGTTAATGAGCAGTTCTTC